The following is a TCR beta chain sequence with its context. These data are taken from a study of OX40 agonist ivuxolimab in advanced cancers. Study details: Each patient was given ivuxolimab into a vein every 2 weeks, at 0.01 to 10 mg/kg. Three dose-escalation patients had partial responses: one with hepatocellular carcinoma and two with cutaneous melanoma.

Libraries were prepared by immunoSEQ multiplex PCR; TCRdb keeps only in-frame clonotypes and omits some of them. The table lists under 85,000 clones, approximately 79% of them singletons. A history of autoimmune disease or systemic immunosuppression excluded patients. CDR3 length equals 13 residues. Trimming cost V 1 base and J 5 bases; bases outside gene matches: 3. CDR1 GTSNPN and CDR2 SVGIG come from the germline V gene (reference sequence). The source is an adult with an advanced solid tumor such as melanoma, head and neck, liver or kidney cancer. The V gene is TRBV30, the J gene TRBJ1-2; 8 bases agree with TRBD1. The starting material was CD4+ or CD8+ T cells sorted from blood, obtained in a trial of the OX40 agonist ivuxolimab. CDR3 amino acids: CAWSADREYGYTF. The CDR3 DNA sequence: TGTGCCTGGAGTGCGGACAGGGAGTATGGCTACACCTTC.